The sequence of this T cell receptor beta chain was determined in a study of cytomegalovirus exposure and HLA in healthy donors. General observations from the study: Certain indistinguishable V segments, among them TRBV6-2 and TRBV6-3, were excluded. Evidence from a later analysis indicated that most CMV-associated TCR beta chains looked HLA-restricted.

The CDR3 covers 13 residues. Germline CDR1 and CDR2: MNHEY and SVGAGI. The V gene lost 6 bases and the J gene lost 7 bases, with 13 bases spanning the gap. A few counts support this clone. Its antigen is not identified. PCR amplification relied on 60 Vbeta primers (plus 13 Jbeta primers). This table comes from immunoSEQ multiplex PCR, and its TCRdb copy is limited to in-frame clones, with some not included. The sample has about 140,000 clones, roughly 86% seen once; the top ten hold roughly 0.5%. This TCR derives from a middle-aged woman in good health and CMV-seronegative. Sequencing was carried out using PBMCs. The V and J genes are TRBV6-5 and TRBJ2-1, with D unresolved. In nucleotides, the CDR3 is TGTGCCAGCAGCCCACTATTACGGAATGAGCAGTTCTTC. Encoded protein: CASSPLLRNEQFF.